Below are 27 T cell receptor beta chains sequenced from a single sample in a study of T-cell reconstitution after alpha-beta-depleted transplantation in children. The library targeted TCRbeta and was prepared with unique molecular identifiers. TCRdb re-called the PCR reads with MiXCR, one entry per CDR3 protein. Of around 400,000 distinct CDR3 sequences in the sample, roughly 21% were seen once. Sequenced here: PBMCs from the stem cell graft donor, sampled from the stem cell graft. The receptors come from a human donor who donated a stem cell graft to a child with acute myeloid leukemia.

This clonotype came up many times. The V call is TRBV6-5, the J call TRBJ2-7; D possibly uses TRBD1 or TRBD2 (6 bases each). V was cut by 5 bases and J by 4 bases, with 15 bases left in between. CDR1 MNHEY and CDR2 SVGAGI come from the germline V gene. This CDR3 region has 14 residues. The CDR3 protein is CASSNPGAGYEQYF. Written as DNA, the CDR3 is TGTGCCAGCAGTAACCCGGGGGCGGGTTACGAGCAGTACTTC.

V and J are TRBV11-2 and TRBJ1-4; the D gene is possibly TRBD1 (5 bases). Deletions cut 6 bases from V and 6 bases from J, with 20 bases between. The CDR3 consists of 16 residues. The germline V gene has CDR1 SGHAT and CDR2 FQNNGV. Here the CDR3 DNA reads TGTGCCAGCAGACATCCAGGGCGTACTGGTCATGAAAAACTGTTTTTT. It encodes CASRHPGRTGHEKLFF.

This clonotype was detected ten times or more. The chain combines TRBV20-1 with TRBJ2-5; 7 nucleotides match TRBD2. This CDR3 comprises 15 residues. Germline values: CDR1 DFQATT, CDR2 SNEGSKA (reference sequence). After removal of 0 bases from V and 5 bases from J, the junction contained 9 bases not matched to a gene. CDR3 DNA sequence: TGCAGTGCTAGAGATGGTTGGCTAGCGGAGGAGACCCAGTACTTC. Translated: CSARDGWLAEETQYF.

This clonotype has a handful of counts. This rearrangement joins TRBV11-2 to TRBJ2-1, with a tentative D call TRBD1 (6 bases). The CDR3 covers 15 residues. Trimming removed 0 bases from V and 5 bases from J, with 11 bases in between. CDR1 SGHAT and CDR2 FQNNGV come from the germline V gene. CDR3 sequence: CASSLDQGGNNEQFF. The CDR3 DNA reads as TGTGCCAGCAGCTTAGATCAAGGGGGTAACAATGAGCAGTTCTTC.

The V and J genes are TRBV12-3 or TRBV12-4 and TRBJ2-3; maybe TRBD1 (6 bases). Trimming removed 2 bases from V and 3 bases from J, with 18 bases in between. The CDR3 spans 17 residues. The CDR3 is CASSLTKNLDRTDTQYF. CDR3 bases: TGTGCCAGCAGTTTAACAAAAAATTTAGACAGGACAGATACGCAGTATTTT.

The V and J genes are TRBV6-1 and TRBJ2-7; D call uncertain. The CDR3 loop spans 15 amino acids. Deletions cut 7 bases from V and 3 bases from J, with 19 bases between. Germline CDR1 is MNHNS and CDR2 is SASEGT. The CDR3 spells CASKPGGVAIYEQYF. CDR3 nucleotide sequence: TGTGCCAGCAAGCCAGGTGGGGTGGCCATCTACGAGCAGTACTTC.

The J gene is TRBJ1-1, the V gene TRBV12-3 or TRBV12-4; D possibly corresponds to TRBD1 (5 bases). With 2 bases removed from V and 3 bases from J, the gap between germline ends came to 10 bases. The CDR3 contains 14 residues. The CDR3 sequence: CASSLRGVDTEAFF. The CDR3 bases are TGTGCCAGCAGTTTAAGAGGGGTTGACACTGAAGCTTTCTTT.

This clonotype was seen a few times. The chain couples TRBV2 to TRBJ2-7; tentatively, D is TRBD1 (5 bases). The CDR3 spans 14 residues. The germline gives CDR1 SNHLY, CDR2 FYNNEI. Trimming stripped 5 bases from V and 2 bases from J, with 13 bases between. CDR3: CASSRDSSPYEQYF. The CDR3 DNA reads TGTGCCAGCAGTCGCGACAGCTCCCCCTACGAGCAGTACTTC.

This chain connects TRBV27 to TRBJ1-1; possible D gene TRBD1, 5 bases. The V end was cut by 5 bases, the J end by 4 bases, with 11 bases between. From germline, CDR1 is MNHEY and CDR2 SMNVEV (reference sequence). CDR3 length: 13 residues. In nucleotides, the CDR3 is TGTGCCAGCAGTCGAATGGGACTCACTGAAGCTTTCTTT. Translating it yields CASSRMGLTEAFF.

The CDR3 DNA sequence: TGTGCCAGCAGTGAGGGGGGAGTGGCAGAGCAGTTCTTC. Translated: CASSEGGVAEQFF. The rearrangement joins TRBV25-1 to TRBJ2-1; weak D call: TRBD2 (6 bases). The CDR3 totals 13 residues. Germline CDR1 reads MGHDK; CDR2 reads SYGVNS. V was clipped by 3 bases and J by 10 bases, with 13 bases between them.

This clonotype was found a few times. The chain's CDR3 is CSVTIGLAGETQYF. CDR3 sequence (DNA): TGCAGCGTCACCATCGGACTAGCGGGTGAGACGCAGTATTTT. This chain connects TRBV29-1 to TRBJ2-3; TRBD2 matches at 11 bases. This CDR3 spans 14 amino acids. V lost 6 bases, J lost 9 bases, and 11 bases stayed unmatched. Germline CDR1 reads SQVTM; CDR2 reads ANQGSEA.

This clonotype was observed a few times. The chain has TRBV11-2 and TRBJ2-1; 8 nucleotides line up with TRBD2. V lost 0 bases and J lost 7; bases outside the gene matches: 8. The CDR3 extends over 16 amino acids. CDR1 SGHAT and CDR2 FQNNGV come from the germline V gene. The chain's CDR3 is CASSLDRAGVGNEQFF. CDR3 sequence (DNA): TGTGCCAGCAGCTTAGATCGAGCGGGAGTGGGAAATGAGCAGTTCTTC.

This clonotype was detected only a few times. Sequence at one end of the junction differs from germline and may be a read error. This sequence joins TRBV7-7 and TRBJ2-5; D not certain. The CDR3 totals 13 residues. Germline-derived CDR1 and CDR2 are SSHAT and FNYEAQ (reference sequence). The CDR3 bases are TGTGCTAGCAGCTCCACCCGCCAAGAGACCCAGTACTTC. This codes for CASSSTRQETQYF.

This clonotype was counted only a few times. CDR3 nucleotides: TGTGCCAGCAGTTCCCCGAAAACGGGACACCTATACGAGCAGTACTTC. Its translation: CASSSPKTGHLYEQYF. This chain joins TRBV6-5 and TRBJ2-7, with D perhaps TRBD1 (6 bases). The CDR3 length is 16 residues. Germline assignment: CDR1 MNHEY and CDR2 SVGAGI. V was clipped by 4 bases and J by 4 bases, with 20 bases between them.

V gene TRBV25-1 combines with J gene TRBJ2-7; maybe TRBD1 (6 bases). The V gene lost 5 bases and the J gene lost 7 bases, with 18 bases spanning the gap. Germline CDR1 is MGHDK and CDR2 is SYGVNS. The CDR3 is 14 residues long. The CDR3: CASSTSGAPLEQYF. Written as DNA, the CDR3 is TGTGCCAGCAGTACGTCAGGGGCCCCCCTGGAGCAGTACTTC.

The chain links TRBV6-6 to TRBJ2-3; TRBD1 aligns across 10 bases. The CDR3 length is 12 residues. J lost 6 bases, V lost 10 bases, and 4 bases had no gene match. Germline loops: CDR1 MNHNY, CDR2 SVGAGI (reference sequence). CDR3 amino acids: CATRQGADTQYF. CDR3 DNA sequence: TGTGCCACCCGACAGGGGGCCGATACGCAGTATTTT.

This clonotype was found many times. V usage is TRBV5-6 and J usage is TRBJ2-7, with TRBD1 matching over 9 bases. The CDR3 totals 17 residues. J was trimmed by 5 bases and V by 4 bases; bases with no gene match: 16. CDR1 is SGHDT, CDR2 YYEEEE, per germline. The CDR3 protein is CASSQIDFGTGSHEQYF. In DNA, the CDR3 is TGTGCCAGCAGCCAAATAGATTTCGGGACAGGGTCCCACGAGCAGTACTTC.

This clonotype was seen repeatedly, ten times or more. The chain couples TRBV29-1 to TRBJ2-7, with D unresolved. The CDR3 consists of 12 residues. The germline V and J ends were trimmed by 0 bases and 7 bases, with 10 bases remaining between them. The V gene's germline CDR1 is SQVTM and CDR2 ANQGSEA. DNA for the CDR3: TGCAGCGTTGAAGATGACTCGTGGGAGCAGTACTTC. This encodes CSVEDDSWEQYF.

This clonotype was counted only a few times. CDR3 sequence reads: CSARGNLTQYF. Written as DNA, the CDR3 is TGCAGTGCTAGAGGGAACCTAACGCAGTATTTT. This chain connects TRBV20-1 to TRBJ2-3, with D uncertain. V was pared by 1 base and J by 9 bases, with 8 bases between. CDR1 DFQATT and CDR2 SNEGSKA come from the germline V gene (reference sequence). The CDR3 length is 11 residues.

This clonotype was recorded many times. This chain uses TRBV29-1 with TRBJ2-6, with D perhaps TRBD2 (6 bases). This CDR3 comprises 14 residues. The V end was cut by 4 bases, the J end by 2 bases, with 9 bases between. Germline V gives CDR1 SQVTM, CDR2 ANQGSEA. The CDR3 DNA reads TGCAGCGTTGGGGCGGGAACTGGGGCCAACGTCCTGACTTTC. Its translation is CSVGAGTGANVLTF.

The chain is built from TRBV29-1 and TRBJ1-5, with TRBD1 identical over 10 bases. The V gene's germline CDR1 is SQVTM and CDR2 ANQGSEA. V gave up 7 bases and J gave up 5 bases; unmatched junction bases: 8. CDR3 length equals 14 residues. The CDR3 protein is CSAAAGTGDQPQHF. In DNA, the CDR3 is TGCAGCGCCGCTGCCGGGACAGGGGATCAGCCCCAGCATTTT. The complete variable domain, with remaining parts taken from reference TRBV29-1 and TRBJ1-5, reads SAVISQKPSRDICQRGTSLTIQCQVDSQVTMMFWYRQQPGQSLTLIATANQGSEATYESGFVIDKFPISRPNLTFSTLTVSNMSPEDSSIYLCSAAAGTGDQPQHFGDGTRLSIL.

The rearrangement joins TRBV28 to TRBJ2-2, with D possibly called TRBD1 or TRBD2 (5 bases each). V was trimmed by 3 bases and J by 6 bases, leaving 8 bases between them. Per germline, CDR1 MDHEN and CDR2 SYDVKM. This CDR3 is built from 13 residues. As DNA, the CDR3 is TGTGCCAGCAGTTTGGTGGGGGCCGGGGAGCTGTTTTTT. Translation: CASSLVGAGELFF.

In its sample, this clonotype was seen many times. This chain connects TRBV5-1 to TRBJ1-4, with 7 nucleotides matching TRBD1. V shed 4 bases and J 7 bases; nucleotides not matched to a gene: 10. This CDR3 is built from 15 residues. Per germline, CDR1 SGHRS and CDR2 YFSETQ. The CDR3 sequence is CASSRETGLREKLFF. For the CDR3, the DNA is TGCGCCAGCAGCCGCGAGACAGGGCTTCGTGAAAAACTGTTTTTT.

The chain combines TRBV4-1 with TRBJ1-1; D is unresolved. The germline V gene has CDR1 MGHRA and CDR2 YSYEKL. The germline V and J ends were trimmed by 0 bases and 2 bases, with 10 bases remaining between them. The CDR3 contains 15 residues. The CDR3 loop is CASSQEGIVNTEAFF. In DNA form, the CDR3 reads TGCGCCAGCAGCCAAGAGGGCATCGTTAACACTGAAGCTTTCTTT.

This clonotype has more than one count but fewer than ten. The chain employs TRBV20-1 and TRBJ2-3, with 8 bases fitting TRBD2. V was clipped by 7 bases and J by 0 bases; unmatched bases: 9. The germline CDR1 and CDR2 sequences are DFQATT and SNEGSKA (reference sequence). CDR3 length: 15 amino acids. The CDR3 region is CSVSTSEASTDTQYF. DNA for the CDR3: TGCAGTGTTTCGACTAGCGAGGCTAGCACAGATACGCAGTATTTT.

In its sample, this clonotype was seen a few times. The J gene is TRBJ2-7, the V gene TRBV27, with TRBD2 matching over 13 bases. The CDR3 is 18 residues long. Germline CDR1 MNHEY, CDR2 SMNVEV (reference sequence). Unmatched junction bases numbered 10, after V lost 5 bases and J lost 0 bases. CDR3 in DNA: TGTGCCAGCAGTCACCCTCCGACTAGCGGGAGGCCCTCCTACGAGCAGTACTTC. It yields the protein CASSHPPTSGRPSYEQYF.

This clonotype was seen a few times. This sequence joins TRBV5-1 and TRBJ2-2, with D possibly TRBD1 on 6 matching bases. CDR1 is SGHRS, CDR2 YFSETQ, per germline. The CDR3 has 15 amino acids. The V end was cut by 5 bases, the J end by 5 bases, with 16 bases between. CDR3 in amino acids: CASRFPGTTTGELFF. CDR3 DNA sequence: TGCGCCAGCAGATTTCCCGGGACAACGACCGGGGAGCTGTTTTTT.